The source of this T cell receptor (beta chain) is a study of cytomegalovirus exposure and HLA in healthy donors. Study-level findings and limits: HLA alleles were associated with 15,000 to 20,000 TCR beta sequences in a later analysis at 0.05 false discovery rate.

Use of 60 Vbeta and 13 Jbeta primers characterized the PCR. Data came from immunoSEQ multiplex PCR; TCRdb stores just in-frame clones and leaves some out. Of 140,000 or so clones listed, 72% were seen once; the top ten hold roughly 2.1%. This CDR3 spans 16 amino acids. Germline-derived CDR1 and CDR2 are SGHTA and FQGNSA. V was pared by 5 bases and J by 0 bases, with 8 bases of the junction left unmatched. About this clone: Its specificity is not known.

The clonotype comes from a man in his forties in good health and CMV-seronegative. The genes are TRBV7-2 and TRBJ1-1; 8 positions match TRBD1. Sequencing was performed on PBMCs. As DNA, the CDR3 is TGTGCCAGCAGCCCGCAAGGGACAGGTATGAACACTGAAGCTTTCTTT. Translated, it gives CASSPQGTGMNTEAFF.